The following is a T cell receptor beta chain sequence with its context. TCRdb reprocessed the 5' RACE reads and reports one entry per CDR3 protein, with no DNA. Its listing shows 300,000 to 450,000 distinct CDR3 sequences. This entry comes from a study of T cells expressing NK-cell markers. About the study: One of the eight sequenced donors was seronegative, whereas the other seven were HCMV-seropositive.

Germline lookup yields CDR1 SGHRS and CDR2 YFSETQ. This CDR3 has 16 amino acids. The source is a man aged 18 to 69 in good health. The chain employs TRBV5-1 and TRBJ2-5; TCRdb proposes TRBD1, but this gene call is untestable without DNA. Sample: blood T cells: a sorted CD56 or NKG2C T cell subset, CD4+ or CD8+ T cells, or bulk PBMC T cells (not recorded which). The CDR3 here is CASSSFPTGGQETQYF. The full variable domain, in which reference TRBV5-1 and TRBJ2-5 provide the parts outside the CDR3, is KAGVTQTPRYLIKTRGQQVTLSCSPISGHRSVSWYQQTPGQGLQFLFEYFSETQRNKGNFPGRFSGRQFSNSRSEMNVSTLELGDSALYLCASSSFPTGGQETQYFGPGTRLLVL.